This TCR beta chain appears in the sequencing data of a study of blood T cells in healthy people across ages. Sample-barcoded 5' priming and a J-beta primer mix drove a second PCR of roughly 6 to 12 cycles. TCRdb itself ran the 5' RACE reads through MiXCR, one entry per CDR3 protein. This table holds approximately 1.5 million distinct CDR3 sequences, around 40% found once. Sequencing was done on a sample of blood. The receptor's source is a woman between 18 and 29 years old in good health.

CDR3: CSANTGDTVASGSTDTQYF. In nucleotides, the CDR3 is TGCAGTGCTAACACTGGGGACACGGTCGCTAGCGGGAGCACAGATACGCAGTATTTT. The chain has TRBV20-1 and TRBJ2-3; TRBD2 matches at 8 bases. CDR3 length: 19 amino acids. CDR1 is DFQATT, CDR2 SNEGSKA, per germline (reference sequence). V trimming: 4 bases; J trimming: 0 bases; junction bases outside the gene matches: 18.